These 13 T cell receptor beta chains share one sample of origin, sequenced in a study of Ad26.COV2.S vaccination and SARS-CoV-2 variants. Profiling relied on immunoSEQ multiplex PCR, and the TCRdb table lists in-frame clones only, not all of them. Of 300,000 to 400,000 clones in the sample, 86% were seen once. The treatment was: 19 received Ad26.COV2.S at low or high dose, single or two shots; about 5 received placebo; per-sample allocation not given. Sampling occurred on day 63 after the first vaccine or placebo injection. The material was peripheral blood, obtained in a trial of Ad26.COV2.S vaccine versus placebo. The receptors were sampled from a person aged 18-65 years who received the Ad26.COV2.S COVID-19 vaccine or a placebo.

V gene TRBV7-9 combines with J gene TRBJ1-2; the match to TRBD1 covers 7 bases. Germline V gives CDR1 SEHNR, CDR2 FQNEAQ (reference sequence). Germline trimming cut 0 bases from V and 4 bases from J; bases unmatched to any gene: 8. The CDR3 runs to 16 residues. CDR3 region: CASSLAGPTGIYGYTF. CDR3 sequence (DNA): TGTGCCAGCAGCTTAGCGGGCCCGACAGGGATCTATGGCTACACCTTC.

V is TRBV25-1 and J is TRBJ2-5; 7 nucleotides line up with TRBD2. Germline CDR1 reads MGHDK; CDR2 reads SYGVNS. The V segment lost 6 bases and the J segment 3 bases; nucleotides outside the gene matches: 13. The CDR3 runs to 16 residues. As DNA, the CDR3 is TGTGCCAGCAGAGGTGGCGGGGGAGGTCTAGAAGAGACCCAGTACTTC. Protein: CASRGGGGGLEETQYF.

The chain couples TRBV6-5 to TRBJ2-2, with 7 bases lining up with TRBD1. The CDR3 runs 15 residues. Germline V gene data show CDR1 as MNHEY and CDR2 as SVGAGI. V was clipped by 4 bases and J by 4 bases; unmatched bases: 6. The CDR3 loop reads CASSFTPGGTGELFF. CDR3 nucleotide sequence: TGTGCCAGCAGTTTCACCCCAGGGGGCACCGGGGAGCTGTTTTTT.

This sequence joins TRBV7-2 and TRBJ2-2, with 11 nucleotides matching TRBD2. V was pared by 4 bases and J by 1 base, with 5 bases of the junction left unmatched. Per the germline V gene, CDR1 is SGHTA and CDR2 is FQGNSA. This CDR3 is 17 amino acids long. DNA of the CDR3: TGTGCCAGCAGCTCCATAGGGACTAGCGGGAACACCGGGGAGCTGTTTTTT. It encodes CASSSIGTSGNTGELFF.

For this clone: The sample holds other DNA sequences that translate to the same CDR3. The chain has TRBV12-3 or TRBV12-4 and TRBJ1-2; D remains unclear. The germline V and J ends were trimmed by 3 bases and 2 bases, with 7 bases remaining between them. The CDR3 sequence is 13 residues long. The CDR3 bases are TGTGCCAGCAGTTTGGGCGGGAACTATGGCTACACCTTC. Amino acid sequence: CASSLGGNYGYTF.

V is TRBV7-8 and J is TRBJ1-4; D gene ambiguous. Trimming pared 5 bases from V and 8 bases from J, leaving 12 bases between. Germline V gene lookup returns CDR1 SGHVS and CDR2 FQNEAQ. CDR3 size: 13 residues. The CDR3 DNA reads TGTGCCAGCAGCCCGAGCTCCCAAGAAAAACTGTTTTTT. Translation: CASSPSSQEKLFF.

The chain joins TRBV19 to TRBJ2-5; D remains ambiguous. Germline-derived CDR1 and CDR2 are LNHDA and SQIVND (reference sequence). This CDR3 has 14 residues. Trimming shortened V by 3 bases and J by 1 base, and 9 bases separated the two germline ends. The CDR3 spells CASSMLSSQETQYF. CDR3 sequence (DNA): TGTGCCAGTAGTATGCTCTCGTCCCAAGAGACCCAGTACTTC. The entire variable domain, with the rest obtained from reference TRBV19 and TRBJ2-5, is as follows: DGGITQSPKYLFRKEGQNVTLSCEQNLNHDAMYWYRQDPGQGLRLIYYSQIVNDFQKGDIAEGYSVSREKKESFPLTVTSAQKNPTAFYLCASSMLSSQETQYFGPGTRLLVL.

V usage is TRBV2 and J usage is TRBJ1-6; 8 nucleotides agree with TRBD1. In germline, CDR1 is SNHLY, CDR2 FYNNEI. Trimming at V came to 5 bases and at J to 7 bases, leaving 7 bases not matched to a gene. The CDR3 is 15 residues long. CDR3 amino acids: CASSPQGGRNSPLHF. CDR3 DNA: TGTGCCAGCAGTCCACAGGGGGGGAGGAATTCACCCCTCCACTTT.

The rearrangement joins TRBV5-4 to TRBJ2-1; 14 bases line up with TRBD2. This CDR3 has 17 amino acids. The V and J ends lost 7 bases and 9 bases, in that order; junction bases with no gene match: 15. Germline lookup yields CDR1 SGHNT and CDR2 YYREEE (reference sequence). The CDR3 loop is CASGPPAGLAGVGEQFF. The CDR3 DNA sequence: TGTGCCAGCGGACCTCCGGCGGGACTAGCGGGGGTGGGTGAGCAGTTCTTC.

This chain connects TRBV9 to TRBJ1-4; 7 positions agree with TRBD1. V gave up 4 bases and J gave up 7 bases; unmatched junction bases: 10. The CDR3 contains 15 residues. Germline V gene sequence: CDR1 SGDLS, CDR2 YYNGEE. As DNA, the CDR3 is TGTGCCAGCAGCCCCCGAAGGGGGCGAGGTGAAAAACTGTTTTTT. This codes for CASSPRRGRGEKLFF.

V usage is TRBV24-1 and J usage is TRBJ2-1; 7 nucleotides align to TRBD1. From germline, CDR1 is KGHDR and CDR2 SFDVKD. This CDR3 spans 16 amino acids. The V gene end was trimmed by 3 bases and the J gene end by 5 bases; junction bases not matched to a gene: 9. CDR3 in amino acids: CATSDPQGDNHNEQFF. CDR3 nucleotides: TGTGCCACCAGTGATCCGCAGGGGGACAATCACAATGAGCAGTTCTTC.

The rearrangement joins TRBV11-2 to TRBJ2-1; D gene uncertain. Per the germline V gene, CDR1 is SGHAT and CDR2 is FQNNGV. This CDR3 contains 13 residues. V lost 5 bases and J lost 3, with 8 bases in between. CDR3 region: CASSARRYNEQFF. The DNA of the CDR3 is TGTGCCAGCAGCGCGAGACGCTACAATGAGCAGTTCTTC.

V usage is TRBV5-1 and J usage is TRBJ2-7, with 9 nucleotides matching TRBD1. Per germline, CDR1 SGHRS and CDR2 YFSETQ. This CDR3 region has 14 residues. J gave up 6 bases and V 0 bases, and 4 bases lay outside the gene matches. This CDR3 reads CASSLGQGVLEQYF. The CDR3 DNA reads TGCGCCAGCAGCTTGGGACAGGGGGTTCTCGAGCAGTACTTC.